Reported below is one T cell receptor (beta chain). There are a few counts of this clonotype. No cognate antigen has been identified for it. Within one base of it there is no much larger clone, and no base qualities were kept. The source of the sample is a study of blood T cells in healthy people across ages (dated by TCRdb to the mid-2010s). Regarding the study in general: In model experiments, template switching captured about one uniquely barcoded TCR beta cDNA molecule for every two T cells. Age-related changes in TCR beta repertoire diversity were measured in the study by deep sequencing normalized with unique cDNA molecular identifiers. The donors were split into four age groups: young (average 16 years), middle-aged (roughly 42), aged (roughly 60) and long-lived (approximately 89). To avoid experimental bias, donors of different ages were spread randomly across the sequencing lanes. Using the same blood draw, the study looked at two additional independent replicas of 1 million unique cDNA reads for two donors, one aged 18 to 30 and the other aged 80 or older.

General conclusions and limits of the study: Donor CMV infection status was unknown, potentially confounding age-related changes in expanded clonotypes. As age increased, observed TCR beta diversity per million T cells dropped in a roughly linear way, and a significant reduction was already evident by age 40. Because profiling used bulk unsorted PBMCs, naive and antigen-experienced compartments could not be compared conclusively. Estimates of total diversity based on one million sequenced T cells were considered lower bounds and underestimates. Compared with the aged group, more naive CD4+ T cells, fewer expanded clones and increased TCR diversity were shown by the long-lived group, suggesting age selection. The percentage of naive T cells measured by flow cytometry correlated strongly with observed TCR beta diversity.

V is shortened by 5 bases, J by 2 bases, and the region joining them spans 14 bases. CDR1 and CDR2, looked up from the germline V gene, are SGHTA and FQGNSA. Taken from cysteine to phenylalanine, the CDR3 has 15 residues. The read is trimmed to its CDR3 DNA, 45 bases read in frame from base 1. Systemically healthy Caucasian individuals from Russia, approximately 39 in total and aged about 6 to 95 years, were included as donors. About 10 milliliters of peripheral blood were collected from each donor into EDTA-treated Vacutainer tubes. PBMCs were isolated by Ficoll-Paque density-gradient centrifugation, with at least 7 million obtained per sample. Total RNA was extracted from PBMCs with Trizol reagent, with at least 5 micrograms obtained per sample. For every donor, flow cytometry on a PBMC aliquot measured the percentage of naive CD45RAhigh/CD27high T cells. Receptor amplification or capture employed 5' RACE. The sequencer listed for this sample is Illumina HiSeq 2500. A second PCR of about 7 to 12 cycles was performed with a sample-barcoded 5' primer and a J-beta primer mix. A template-switch 5' adaptor carrying 12 random nucleotides introduced a unique molecular identifier onto each TCR beta cDNA molecule. Each sample yielded at least 3 million CDR3-containing paired-end reads. The Mint cDNA synthesis kit, primed by a TRBC-specific oligonucleotide, was used to synthesize first-strand cDNA from all RNA. After uracil-DNA glycosylase treatment, a first 18-cycle PCR used universal primers M1SS and BC2_uni_R on all cDNA. In the paper's pipeline: Each sample was normalized by randomly selecting 1 million high-quality reads, each carrying a distinct molecular identifier. Reads with shared molecular identifiers were discarded instead of being binned into consensus sequences. MiTCR, run with a Q25 quality threshold and the strictest error-elimination algorithm, handled CDR3 identification, clonotype clustering and error correction. A nonparametric unseen species model with Euler transformation was used to estimate lower-bound total TCR beta diversity. TCRdb passed the public sequencing reads through fastp at Q25 and MiXCR, retaining productive beta sequences. Merged by CDR3 protein, the rows form single entries marked with the most common genes and DNA. The V and J calls reflect TCRdb's pipeline rather than the authors' work. The sample has 650,000 to 800,000 distinct CDR3 sequences on record, more than 40% of them singletons. The ten largest clonotypes hold roughly 19% of the sample.

The sequence links TRBV7-2 to TRBJ2-3, with the D gene call left open. The TCR comes from a man between 60 and 75 years old in good health. Specimen: blood. The sequenced DNA: TGTGCCAGCAGCCCGCAGGTGCGGAACACAGATACGCAGTATTTT. This translates into CASSPQVRNTDTQYF. The full variable domain, with segments outside the CDR3 supplied by the reference TRBV7-2 and TRBJ2-3 proteins, appears as GAGVSQSPSNKVTEKGKDVELRCDPISGHTALYWYRQSLGQGLEFLIYFQGNSAPDKSGLPSDRFSAERTGGSVSTLTIQRTQQEDSAVYLCASSPQVRNTDTQYFGPGTRLTVL.